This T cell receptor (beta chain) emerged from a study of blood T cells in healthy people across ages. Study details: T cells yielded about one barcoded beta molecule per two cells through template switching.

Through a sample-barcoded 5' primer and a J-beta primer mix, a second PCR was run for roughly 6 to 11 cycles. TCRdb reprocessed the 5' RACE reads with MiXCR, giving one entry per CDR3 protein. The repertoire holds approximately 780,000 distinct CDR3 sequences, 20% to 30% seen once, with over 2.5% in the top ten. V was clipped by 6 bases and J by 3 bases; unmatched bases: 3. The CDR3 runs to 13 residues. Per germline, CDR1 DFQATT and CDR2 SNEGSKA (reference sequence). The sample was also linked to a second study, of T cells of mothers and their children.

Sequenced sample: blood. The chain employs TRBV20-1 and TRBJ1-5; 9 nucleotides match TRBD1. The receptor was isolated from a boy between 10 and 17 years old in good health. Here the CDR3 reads CSAGTGINQPQHF. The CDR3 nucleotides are TGCAGTGCAGGGACAGGGATCAATCAGCCCCAGCATTTT.